A single sample gave rise to the 9 T cell receptor beta chains below, sequenced in a study of blood T cell repertoires in COVID-19. Generated by immunoSEQ multiplex PCR, the TCRdb table keeps only in-frame clones and is missing some. The table records under 60,000 clones, 84% of them present only once. Sequencing was carried out using peripheral blood. Every receptor here comes from a man in his 60s with acute or convalescent COVID-19.

This clone was observed once. CDR3 coding DNA: TGCGCCAGCAGTGAAAGTGAGCGGGGGTACGAGCAGTACTTC. Translated, it gives CASSESERGYEQYF. The genes are TRBV10-2 and TRBJ2-7, with 8 nucleotides matching TRBD2. Germline values: CDR1 WSHSY, CDR2 SAAADI. The V and J ends lost 3 bases and 4 bases, in that order; junction bases with no gene match: 5. This CDR3 is built from 14 residues.

The V and J genes are TRBV5-6 and TRBJ1-2, with 7 bases matching TRBD1. Germline V gives CDR1 SGHDT, CDR2 YYEEEE. The CDR3 spans 14 residues. Losses at the gene ends were 2 bases for V and 8 bases for J; bases not matched to a gene: 9. The CDR3 sequence: CASSFFDRVWGYTF. In nucleotides, the CDR3 is TGTGCCAGCAGCTTCTTTGACAGGGTGTGGGGCTACACCTTC.

CDR3 DNA: TGTGCCAGCTTTGACGGGACAGGGGATGGTCCCCTCCACTTT. This codes for CASFDGTGDGPLHF. The rearrangement links TRBV19 to TRBJ1-6, with 10 bases identical to TRBD1. The CDR3 totals 14 residues. Looked up from germline, CDR1 is LNHDA and CDR2 is SQIVND (reference sequence). The V gene end was trimmed by 9 bases and the J gene end by 13 bases; junction bases not matched to a gene: 12.

The chain couples TRBV9 to TRBJ1-1; 7 bases line up with TRBD1. This CDR3 contains 15 residues. Germline assignment: CDR1 SGDLS and CDR2 YYNGEE. The J segment lost 2 bases and the V segment lost 0 bases, leaving 4 bases of the junction unmatched. This chain's CDR3 is CASSVVGQSNTEAFF. The CDR3 DNA sequence: TGTGCCAGCAGCGTAGTGGGACAGTCCAACACTGAAGCTTTCTTT.

The J gene is TRBJ1-2, the V gene TRBV28; TRBD1 matches at 8 bases. The germline V gene has CDR1 MDHEN and CDR2 SYDVKM. The V gene end was trimmed by 8 bases and the J gene end by 5 bases; junction bases not matched to a gene: 1. The CDR3 covers 11 residues. The CDR3 reads CASRTGYGYTF. CDR3 bases: TGTGCCAGCCGGACAGGGTATGGCTACACCTTC.

The chain joins TRBV6-1 to TRBJ1-2; 9 positions match TRBD1. Trimming cost V 5 bases and J 8 bases; bases outside gene matches: 6. The CDR3 is 13 residues long. From germline, CDR1 is MNHNS and CDR2 SASEGT. CDR3 bases: TGTGCCAGCAGTCCACAGGGGGCAGAGGGCTACACCTTC. Protein product: CASSPQGAEGYTF.

The chain couples TRBV10-3 to TRBJ1-1; 9 bases map to TRBD1. CDR3 length: 15 residues. The V gene end was trimmed by 4 bases and the J gene end by 6 bases; junction bases not matched to a gene: 9. Germline CDR1 is ENHRY and CDR2 is SYGVKD. The DNA of the CDR3 is TGTGCCATCAGTGGGGGACAGGGACGGTTTTCTGAAGCTTTCTTT. Its translation is CAISGGQGRFSEAFF.

This chain connects TRBV5-1 to TRBJ2-1, with D possibly TRBD1 on 5 matching bases. The CDR3 consists of 14 residues. The germline V gene encodes CDR1 SGHRS and CDR2 YFSETQ. V shed 1 base and J shed 12 bases, with 17 bases lying between them. The chain's CDR3 is CASSLNLQASWQFF. Written as DNA, the CDR3 is TGCGCCAGCAGCTTGAACTTACAGGCGTCTTGGCAGTTCTTC. Combining the CDR3 with reference TRBV5-1 and TRBJ2-1 gives the whole variable domain KAGVTQTPRYLIKTRGQQVTLSCSPISGHRSVSWYQQTPGQGLQFLFEYFSETQRNKGNFPGRFSGRQFSNSRSEMNVSTLELGDSALYLCASSLNLQASWQFFGPGTRLTVL.

This clone was found once. This rearrangement joins TRBV7-2 to TRBJ1-6; D is possibly TRBD1 (6 bases). The CDR3 length is 14 residues. Germline assignment: CDR1 SGHTA and CDR2 FQGNSA. V dropped 4 bases and J dropped 6 bases, with 10 bases sitting between them. CDR3 region: CASSSDRFNSPLHF. The CDR3 coding sequence is TGTGCCAGCAGCTCGGACAGATTTAATTCACCCCTCCACTTT.